The clone carrying this T cell receptor beta chain has only one observation. Its antigen is unidentified. The data derive from a study of OX40 agonist ivuxolimab in advanced cancers. Study in general: Participants could have had prior anti-PD-1, anti-PD-L1 or anti-CTLA-4 therapy, and less than 45% had some. General observations from the study: At 0.1 to 3.0 mg/kg, CD4+ and CD8+ blood T cells expanded clonally by week 6.

V was shortened by 0 bases and J by 4 bases, with 7 bases between the two germline ends. This CDR3 has 14 residues. Germline loops: CDR1 SGHNT, CDR2 YENEEA. Assay: immunoSEQ multiplex PCR; the TCRdb copy retains only in-frame clones and omits some. The data hold about 64,000 clones, with 80% to 95% observed a single time. Drawing of blood for sampling happened at baseline, at cycle 4 day 1, and at cycle 7 day 1. J is TRBJ2-1 and V is TRBV11-3; no reliable D call. The receptor was derived from an adult with an advanced solid tumor such as melanoma, head and neck, liver or kidney cancer. The material sequenced was CD4+ or CD8+ T cells sorted from blood, taken in a trial of the OX40 agonist ivuxolimab. The CDR3 protein is CASSLEAGYNEQFF. CDR3 in DNA: TGTGCCAGCAGCTTAGAGGCCGGGTACAATGAGCAGTTCTTC.